Shown below are 9 T cell receptor beta chains from a single sample sequenced in a study of radiotherapy plus CTLA-4 blockade in lung cancer. Assay: immunoSEQ multiplex PCR; the TCRdb copy retains only in-frame clones and omits some. The data hold tens of thousands of clones, with around 86% observed a single time. This specimen consisted of peripheral blood, obtained from a patient treated with radiotherapy plus ipilimumab. These receptors were obtained from a human donor with non-small cell lung cancer that progressed on radiotherapy plus ipilimumab.

The chain recombines TRBV7-6 with TRBJ2-2; 7 bases are shared with TRBD1. The CDR3 runs 16 residues. CDR1 SGHVS and CDR2 FNYEAQ come from the germline V gene. V was clipped by 5 bases and J by 2 bases; unmatched bases: 8. As DNA, the CDR3 is TGTGCCAGCAGCCCCGGACAGGCTGGAAACACCGGGGAGCTGTTTTTT. Translated: CASSPGQAGNTGELFF.

This chain joins TRBV5-1 and TRBJ2-3; 11 nucleotides match TRBD2. Germline V gives CDR1 SGHRS, CDR2 YFSETQ. V lost 3 bases, J lost 1 base, and 4 bases stayed unmatched. This CDR3 has 16 residues. CDR3 residues: CASSSLTSGGTDTQYF. The CDR3 DNA reads TGCGCCAGCAGCTCGTTGACTAGCGGGGGCACAGATACGCAGTATTTT.

This clone was observed once. The chain links TRBV11-1 to TRBJ2-3; 8 nucleotides align to TRBD2. There are 16 residues in the CDR3. The V gene's germline CDR1 is SGHAT and CDR2 FQDESV (reference sequence). The ends lost 3 bases at V and 4 bases at J; junction bases unmatched: 9. The CDR3 bases are TGTGCCAGCAGCTTTAGGGCGGGGGGCATCGCAGATACGCAGTATTTT. Encoded protein: CASSFRAGGIADTQYF.

This chain uses TRBV5-4 with TRBJ1-1; 7 nucleotides line up with TRBD1. Losses at the gene ends were 2 bases for V and 6 bases for J; bases not matched to a gene: 4. The germline CDR1 and CDR2 sequences are SGHNT and YYREEE (reference sequence). The CDR3 contains 13 residues. The chain's CDR3 is CASSFKQGPEAFF. As DNA, the CDR3 is TGTGCCAGCAGCTTCAAACAGGGGCCTGAAGCTTTCTTT.

This chain joins TRBV5-4 and TRBJ1-1; weak D call: TRBD1 (6 bases). V was clipped by 4 bases and J by 2 bases, with 9 bases between them. This CDR3 region has 13 residues. CDR1 and CDR2 from the germline V gene are SGHNT and YYREEE (reference sequence). This CDR3 reads CASSGRGNTEAFF. CDR3 bases: TGTGCCAGCAGCGGCAGGGGTAACACTGAAGCTTTCTTT.

V and J are TRBV27 and TRBJ1-5; 7 nucleotides line up with TRBD1. Looked up from germline, CDR1 is MNHEY and CDR2 is SMNVEV (reference sequence). The ends lost 6 bases at V and 6 bases at J; junction bases unmatched: 11. The CDR3 has 15 residues. CDR3 DNA: TGTGCCAGCAGCCCGATCTCCTCAGGGGGTCAGCCCCAGCATTTT. It is translated as CASSPISSGGQPQHF.

The gene calls are TRBV6-5 and TRBJ2-7; perhaps TRBD2 as D (6 bases). The V and J ends lost 4 bases and 3 bases respectively, with 10 bases between them. The CDR3 is 13 residues long. The germline CDR1 and CDR2 sequences are MNHEY and SVGAGI. The CDR3 reads CASSSVEGYEQYF. For the CDR3, the DNA is TGTGCCAGCAGTTCAGTGGAGGGCTACGAGCAGTACTTC.

The chain carries TRBV7-2 and TRBJ1-1; unclear D gene. The V gene lost 5 bases and the J gene lost 1 base, with 8 bases spanning the gap. Germline loops: CDR1 SGHTA, CDR2 FQGNSA. This CDR3 has 13 residues. This CDR3 is CASSVHRNTEAFF. The CDR3 nucleotides read TGTGCCAGCAGCGTCCACAGGAACACTGAAGCTTTCTTT. Full variable domain (outside the CDR3, taken from reference TRBV7-2 and TRBJ1-1): GAGVSQSPSNKVTEKGKDVELRCDPISGHTALYWYRQSLGQGLEFLIYFQGNSAPDKSGLPSDRFSAERTGGSVSTLTIQRTQQEDSAVYLCASSVHRNTEAFFGQGTRLTVV.

V gene TRBV10-3 combines with J gene TRBJ2-7; possibly TRBD2 for D (6 bases). Trimming took 0 bases from V and 3 from J, leaving 12 bases between them. CDR1 is ENHRY, CDR2 SYGVKD, per germline. The CDR3 is made up of 15 amino acids. In DNA, the CDR3 is TGTGCCATCAGTGAGTCGAGCGGGCCTAGCTACGAGCAGTACTTC. This sequence encodes CAISESSGPSYEQYF.